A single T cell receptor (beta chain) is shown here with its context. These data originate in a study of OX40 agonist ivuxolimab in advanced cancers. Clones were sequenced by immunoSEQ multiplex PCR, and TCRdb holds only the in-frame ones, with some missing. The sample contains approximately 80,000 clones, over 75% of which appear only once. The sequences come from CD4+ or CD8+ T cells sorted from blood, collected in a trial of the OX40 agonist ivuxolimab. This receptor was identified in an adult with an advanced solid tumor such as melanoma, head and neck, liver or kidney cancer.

The CDR3 DNA sequence: TGTGCCAGCAGTGTGGTCTCCTACGAGCAGTACTTC. Its translation is CASSVVSYEQYF. The gene calls are TRBV11-2 and TRBJ2-7; no firm D call. This CDR3 region has 12 residues. V dropped 6 bases and J dropped 0 bases, with 6 bases sitting between them. Germline loops: CDR1 SGHAT, CDR2 FQNNGV.